This T cell receptor (beta chain) was identified in a study of technical replicates of blood from four donors. Sequenced by immunoSEQ multiplex PCR; TCRdb stores in-frame clones only, minus some. Seen here are 83,000 or so clones, just over 90% observed once, and the top ten hold about 0.23%. Trimming removed 3 bases from V and 0 bases from J, with 9 bases in between. The CDR3 consists of 15 residues. This chain connects TRBV23-1 to TRBJ1-5; tentative D call: TRBD1 (5 bases). TRBV23-1 is known as an ORF, though its function is uncertain. This receptor was identified in a human donor in good health. Sample: T cells isolated from PBMCs. In DNA, the CDR3 is TGCGCCAGCAGTCAGTCGGACATTAGCAATCAGCCCCAGCATTTT. Translation: CASSQSDISNQPQHF.